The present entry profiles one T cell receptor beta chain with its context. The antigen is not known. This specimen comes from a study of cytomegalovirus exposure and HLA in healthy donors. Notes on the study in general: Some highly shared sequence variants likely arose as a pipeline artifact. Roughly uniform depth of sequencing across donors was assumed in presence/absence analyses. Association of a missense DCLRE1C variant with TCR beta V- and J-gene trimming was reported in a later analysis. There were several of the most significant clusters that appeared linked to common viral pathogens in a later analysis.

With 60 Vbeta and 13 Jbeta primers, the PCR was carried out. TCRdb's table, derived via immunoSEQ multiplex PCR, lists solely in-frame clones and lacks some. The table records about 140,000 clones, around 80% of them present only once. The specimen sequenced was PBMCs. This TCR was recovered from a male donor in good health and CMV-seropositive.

The chain's CDR3 is CASTNGLAGETQYF. The DNA for the CDR3 is TGTGCCAGCACCAACGGGTTAGCGGGAGAGACCCAGTACTTC. This rearrangement joins TRBV6-5 to TRBJ2-5; 7 nucleotides align to TRBD2. The trim removed 7 bases at V and 4 bases at J, leaving 9 bases unmatched. CDR3 length: 14 amino acids. CDR1 is MNHEY and CDR2 is SVGAGI in the germline V gene.